These 22 T cell receptor beta chains came from one sample sequenced in a study of shared clonotypes between healthy human individuals. The table came from immunoSEQ multiplex PCR; TCRdb's copy has only in-frame clones and leaves some out. The repertoire holds 1.6 million or so clones, with 98% to 99% as singletons. The sample was naive CD4+ T cells sorted from blood. Subset given: CD45RA+ positively selected. These receptors all stem from a man younger than 40 in good health.

This chain links TRBV5-1 with TRBJ2-7, with 7 bases aligning to TRBD2. There are 16 residues in the CDR3. Losses at the gene ends were 3 bases for V and 7 bases for J; bases not matched to a gene: 16. Germline CDR1 SGHRS, CDR2 YFSETQ. As DNA, the CDR3 is TGCGCCAGCAGCTCACGCCCCCCCAGCGGGACGAGAGAGCAGTACTTC. Residues: CASSSRPPSGTREQYF.

This clone was seen a single time. This sample includes further DNA sequences coding for the same CDR3. The chain carries TRBV2 and TRBJ1-2; 8 bases are a match to TRBD1. Germline lookup yields CDR1 SNHLY and CDR2 FYNNEI. With 6 bases clipped from V and 4 bases from J, the junction kept 4 bases outside the gene matches. This CDR3 is 13 amino acids long. The CDR3 protein is CASSRDRTYGYTF. The CDR3 DNA follows: TGTGCCAGCAGCCGGGACAGGACCTATGGCTACACCTTC.

Of note for this clone: The sample carries other DNA sequences with the same CDR3. The chain employs TRBV10-2 and TRBJ2-7; D is uncertain. The CDR3 totals 11 residues. The V and J ends lost 5 bases and 3 bases respectively, with 5 bases between them. Germline lookup yields CDR1 WSHSY and CDR2 SAAADI. The chain's CDR3 is CASSPLYEQYF. The CDR3 nucleotides read TGCGCCAGCAGTCCTCTCTACGAGCAGTACTTC.

The rearrangement uses TRBV19 and TRBJ2-7; 9 positions agree with TRBD1. Germline CDR1 and CDR2: LNHDA and SQIVND (reference sequence). V trimming: 7 bases; J trimming: 1 base; junction bases outside the gene matches: 11. CDR3 size: 16 residues. CDR3 loop: CASIPNVGTGSYEQYF. CDR3 nucleotides: TGTGCCAGTATCCCGAACGTGGGGACAGGGTCCTACGAGCAGTACTTC.

Comments on this clone: Additional DNA sequences in this sample encode the identical CDR3. V and J are TRBV5-1 and TRBJ2-3; D gene uncertain. V shed 0 bases and J shed 5 bases, with 10 bases lying between them. The CDR3 loop spans 14 amino acids. Germline V lookup: CDR1 SGHRS, CDR2 YFSETQ. The CDR3 DNA reads as TGCGCCAGCAGCTTGGCCAGTGAGCGAGATACGCAGTATTTT. Translation: CASSLASERDTQYF.

J is TRBJ2-2 and V is TRBV5-1; unclear D gene. This CDR3 has 15 amino acids. Trimming left V 7 bases short and J 0 bases short, with 13 bases between. Germline-derived CDR1 and CDR2 are SGHRS and YFSETQ. The CDR3 DNA reads as TGCGCCAGCGGACGACCCGGCGCGAACACCGGGGAGCTGTTTTTT. The encoded protein is CASGRPGANTGELFF.

V is TRBV11-3 and J is TRBJ2-7; D is unclear. The CDR3 runs 14 residues. V dropped 7 bases and J dropped 3 bases, with 16 bases sitting between them. CDR1 and CDR2 from the germline V gene are SGHNT and YENEEA. The chain's CDR3 is CASTENWKLYEQYF. CDR3 in DNA: TGTGCCAGCACCGAGAATTGGAAACTCTACGAGCAGTACTTC.

The rearrangement links TRBV7-2 to TRBJ2-2; D might be TRBD1 (6 bases). The CDR3 is made up of 17 amino acids. Per germline, CDR1 SGHTA and CDR2 FQGNSA. Trimming shortened V by 2 bases and J by 0 bases, and 13 bases separated the two germline ends. The CDR3 DNA follows: TGTGCCAGCAGCTTAACTAGGACAGCTGCGAACACCGGGGAGCTGTTTTTT. Protein: CASSLTRTAANTGELFF.

The gene calls are TRBV27 and TRBJ1-5; possibly TRBD1 for D (5 bases). The germline CDR1 and CDR2 sequences are MNHEY and SMNVEV (reference sequence). Trimming took off 1 base at V and 3 bases at J, with 10 bases between the two ends. The CDR3 extends over 15 amino acids. The CDR3 reads CASSLLSGVNQPQHF. The CDR3 DNA sequence: TGTGCCAGCAGTTTATTGTCGGGGGTCAATCAGCCCCAGCATTTT.

V is TRBV19 and J is TRBJ1-4, with a weak D call TRBD1 (5 bases). The CDR3 has 13 residues. Per the germline V gene, CDR1 is LNHDA and CDR2 is SQIVND (reference sequence). V was pared by 9 bases and J by 8 bases, with 16 bases between. The CDR3 coding sequence is TGTGCCAGCGGGGACGTAGCTAGGGAAAAACTGTTTTTT. This translates into CASGDVAREKLFF.

V usage is TRBV18 and J usage is TRBJ1-5; 9 bases align to TRBD1. CDR3 length: 15 residues. Per the germline V gene, CDR1 is KGHSH and CDR2 is LQKENI. Losses at the gene ends were 5 bases for V and 5 bases for J; bases not matched to a gene: 7. The CDR3 coding sequence is TGTGCCAGCTCATCACAGGGGGCGAGGGATCAGCCCCAGCATTTT. Encoded protein: CASSSQGARDQPQHF. The entire variable domain, with the rest obtained from reference TRBV18 and TRBJ1-5, is as follows: NAGVMQNPRHLVRRRGQEARLRCSPMKGHSHVYWYRQLPEEGLKFMVYLQKENIIDESGMPKERFSAEFPKEGPSILRIQQVVRGDSAAYFCASSSQGARDQPQHFGDGTRLSIL.

This clone was seen just once. This chain connects TRBV23-1 to TRBJ2-7; perhaps D is TRBD1 or TRBD2 (5 bases each). TRBV23-1 is an ORF, and what it does is uncertain. This CDR3 spans 16 amino acids. V lost 2 bases to trimming and J lost 3 bases, with 17 bases between them. As DNA, the CDR3 is TGCGCCAGCAGTCAAGGGGGAATGTTCGGTTACTACGAGCAGTACTTC. Protein sequence: CASSQGGMFGYYEQYF.

The chain has TRBV6-5 and TRBJ2-7; D assignment may be TRBD1 or TRBD2 (6 bases each). CDR3 length: 14 amino acids. Germline V lookup: CDR1 MNHEY, CDR2 SVGAGI. Deletions cut 7 bases from V and 2 bases from J, with 15 bases between. The CDR3 sequence: CASNSGGRTYEQYF. For the CDR3, the DNA is TGTGCCAGCAACTCCGGGGGCAGAACCTACGAGCAGTACTTC.

This chain uses TRBV5-1 with TRBJ2-1, with D possibly matching TRBD2 (5 bases). The CDR3 sequence is 16 residues long. The germline V and J ends were trimmed by 0 bases and 4 bases, with 14 bases remaining between them. From germline, CDR1 is SGHRS and CDR2 YFSETQ. This chain's CDR3 is CASSLGGYAPYNEQFF. The CDR3 bases are TGCGCCAGCAGCTTGGGAGGGTACGCTCCATACAATGAGCAGTTCTTC.

The V call is TRBV9, the J call TRBJ1-2, with D perhaps TRBD1 (5 bases). The CDR3 runs 15 residues. Trimming left V 0 bases short and J 4 bases short, with 13 bases between. CDR1 SGDLS and CDR2 YYNGEE come from the germline V gene. This CDR3 reads CASSVEKGITYGYTF. The CDR3 DNA reads TGTGCCAGCAGCGTAGAAAAGGGGATCACCTATGGCTACACCTTC.

The chain employs TRBV19 and TRBJ2-3; D possibly corresponds to TRBD1 (6 bases). The CDR3 runs to 14 residues. V was shortened by 3 bases and J by 2 bases, with 9 bases between the two germline ends. The germline CDR1 and CDR2 sequences are LNHDA and SQIVND (reference sequence). The CDR3 sequence is CASSIRTATDTQYF. The CDR3 DNA is TGTGCCAGTAGTATTCGGACAGCCACAGATACGCAGTATTTT.

This clone appeared a single time. The chain is built from TRBV5-1 and TRBJ2-3; possibly TRBD2 for D (6 bases). Per germline, CDR1 SGHRS and CDR2 YFSETQ. This CDR3 comprises 15 residues. V lost 0 bases, J lost 6 bases, and 14 bases lay in between. CDR3 bases: TGCGCCAGCAGCTTGGACCCCGGGAGAGCGGATACGCAGTATTTT. Protein sequence: CASSLDPGRADTQYF.

The chain joins TRBV5-4 to TRBJ1-2; 8 nucleotides match TRBD1. Per germline, CDR1 SGHNT and CDR2 YYREEE (reference sequence). V lost 2 bases to trimming and J lost 4 bases; unmatched junction nucleotides: 10. The CDR3 consists of 16 residues. This chain's CDR3 is CASSFGQGATTYGYTF. The CDR3 region has the DNA TGTGCCAGCAGCTTCGGGCAGGGGGCCACTACCTATGGCTACACCTTC.

This chain connects TRBV5-1 to TRBJ2-2, with 9 bases matching TRBD2. J lost 1 base, V lost 0 bases, and 10 bases had no gene match. The CDR3 loop spans 19 amino acids. Per germline, CDR1 SGHRS and CDR2 YFSETQ. CDR3 residues: CASSLEVAGGPLNTGELFF. The DNA for the CDR3 is TGCGCCAGCAGCTTGGAGGTTGCGGGAGGGCCCCTGAACACCGGGGAGCTGTTTTTT.

The rearrangement uses TRBV7-8 and TRBJ2-7, with TRBD2 identical over 7 bases. CDR1 SGHVS and CDR2 FQNEAQ come from the germline V gene. The CDR3 runs 15 residues. The V and J ends lost 2 bases and 5 bases, in that order; junction bases with no gene match: 9. CDR3 in DNA: TGTGCCAGCAGCTTAACCTGGACTAGTTCTCACGAGCAGTACTTC. This sequence encodes CASSLTWTSSHEQYF.

The chain couples TRBV7-3 to TRBJ2-1; no definite D call. The V gene lost 4 bases and the J gene lost 1 base, with 8 bases spanning the gap. The CDR3 length is 14 residues. In germline, CDR1 is SGHTA, CDR2 FQGTGA. The CDR3 coding sequence is TGTGCCAGCAGCTCAGAGCCGTCCTACAATGAGCAGTTCTTC. Its protein product is CASSSEPSYNEQFF.

This chain joins TRBV4-1 and TRBJ2-5; possible D gene TRBD2, 5 bases. The V and J ends lost 0 bases and 11 bases respectively, with 19 bases between them. Germline V gene data show CDR1 as MGHRA and CDR2 as YSYEKL. This CDR3 region has 15 residues. In DNA form, the CDR3 reads TGCGCCAGCAGCCAAGATTCCCACCTTTCACGGAGGCAGTACTTC. This encodes CASSQDSHLSRRQYF.